The rows below give T cell receptor beta chains drawn from one sample of a study of T-cell memory formation after mild COVID-19. TCRdb redid the calling of the 5' RACE reads with MiXCR, one entry per CDR3 protein. The data show around 200,000 distinct CDR3 sequences, roughly 30% seen once. The sequenced sample was PBMCs or a T cell subset sorted from them (not recorded which). Source of these receptors: an adult woman who had mild COVID-19 (a few samples of this study predate the infection). Cell type and time point are not known. The CDR3 runs from the conserved cysteine through the conserved F or W. Each record gives: V gene, D gene, CDR3 length, clone size, J gene, CDR3 protein, CDR3 DNA. The D gene is left open where the match is weak. Clone size is shown for a subset of rows, as once, few, many or a class of expanded clone.

TRBV10-3	-	15	-	TRBJ2-5	CAISDSGSGGETQYF	TGTGCCATCAGTGACTCTGGGAGTGGAGGAGAGACCCAGTACTTC
TRBV6-2/TRBV6-3	-	14	-	TRBJ2-7	CASSSGTNAYEQYF	TGTGCCAGCAGCTCCGGGACGAATGCCTACGAGCAGTACTTC
TRBV15	TRBD2	17	few	TRBJ2-7	CATSRGGGAGGYYEQYF	TGTGCCACCAGCAGAGGAGGGGGAGCGGGGGGCTATTACGAGCAGTACTTC
TRBV6-2/TRBV6-3	-	16	many	TRBJ2-3	CASSYRARLYADTQYF	TGTGCCAGCAGTTACCGAGCCAGGCTATACGCCGATACGCAGTATTTT
TRBV20-1	-	11	-	TRBJ2-7	CSARDLGEQYF	TGCAGTGCTAGAGATTTGGGGGAGCAGTACTTC
TRBV5-1	-	15	-	TRBJ2-7	CASSLVTGRSDEQYF	TGCGCCAGCAGCTTGGTAACAGGGAGGAGTGACGAGCAGTACTTC
TRBV5-6	TRBD1	15	-	TRBJ2-5	CASSGKQGAQETQYF	TGTGCCAGCAGCGGCAAACAGGGGGCTCAGGAGACCCAGTACTTC
TRBV10-3	-	16	few	TRBJ2-1	CAISETSRSSYNEQFF	TGTGCCATCAGTGAGACTAGCAGGAGCTCCTACAATGAGCAGTTCTTC
TRBV7-3	TRBD2	16	many	TRBJ2-3	CASSLSGGFGGDTQYF	TGTGCCAGCAGCTTAAGCGGGGGATTCGGGGGAGATACGCAGTATTTT
TRBV11-2	-	14	few	TRBJ2-1	CASSLDLSHNEQFF	TGTGCCAGCAGCTTAGATCTGAGCCATAATGAGCAGTTCTTC
TRBV4-1	-	17	-	TRBJ2-7	CASSQSRLGASSYEQYF	TGCGCCAGCAGCCAAAGTCGGTTGGGCGCGAGCTCCTACGAGCAGTACTTC
TRBV30	-	13	-	TRBJ2-7	CAWNGPTGDEQYF	TGTGCCTGGAACGGTCCTACGGGGGACGAGCAGTACTTC
TRBV7-2	TRBD1	17	-	TRBJ1-2	CASSRARDRGGLYGYTF	TGTGCCAGCAGCCGCGCCCGCGACAGGGGAGGGCTCTATGGCTACACCTTC
TRBV30	TRBD2	13	few	TRBJ2-5	CAWVGLAEETQYF	TGTGCCTGGGTCGGACTAGCGGAAGAGACCCAGTACTTC
TRBV18	TRBD1	15	-	TRBJ1-1	CASSLIQGADTEAFF	TGTGCCAGCTCACTAATTCAGGGGGCGGACACTGAAGCTTTCTTT
TRBV5-4	-	17	few	TRBJ1-1	CASRRDGGKLMNTEAFF	TGTGCCAGCAGGAGAGATGGGGGGAAGTTGATGAACACTGAAGCTTTCTTT
TRBV7-2	TRBD2	18	-	TRBJ2-7	CASSSRLGSSGRAAEQYF	TGTGCCAGCAGCTCCCGCTTGGGATCCAGCGGGAGGGCCGCCGAGCAGTACTTC
TRBV20-1	TRBD2	16	-	TRBJ2-3	CSATLWTSGDTDTQYF	TGCAGTGCTACCCTTTGGACTAGCGGTGACACAGATACGCAGTATTTT
TRBV2	-	12	-	TRBJ2-1	CASSENYNEQFF	TGTGCCAGCAGTGAAAACTACAATGAGCAGTTCTTC
TRBV9	TRBD1	15	few	TRBJ2-7	CASSTGTGVMVEQYF	TGTGCCAGCAGCACAGGGACAGGGGTTATGGTCGAGCAGTACTTC
TRBV29-1	-	16	few	TRBJ2-7	CSVEGPGQSYSYEQYF	TGCAGCGTGGAAGGACCGGGACAATCGTACTCCTACGAGCAGTACTTC
TRBV7-9	-	14	-	TRBJ1-1	CASSLVGGVSEAFF	TGTGCCAGCAGCTTAGTAGGGGGGGTCTCTGAAGCTTTCTTT
TRBV6-5	TRBD2	18	few	TRBJ2-1	CASSYSGDYPTRDNEQFF	TGTGCCAGCAGTTACTCTGGGGACTATCCTACTAGAGACAATGAGCAGTTCTTC
TRBV5-1	TRBD1	15	-	TRBJ1-4	CASSTRQGANEKLFF	TGCGCCAGCAGCACCCGACAGGGAGCTAATGAAAAACTGTTTTTT
TRBV10-3	-	13	-	TRBJ2-1	CAISALVADEQFF	TGTGCCATCAGTGCGCTAGTAGCTGATGAGCAGTTCTTC
TRBV11-2	-	20	-	TRBJ2-3	CASSKASIQFWRGPTDTQYF	TGTGCCAGCAGCAAGGCGAGCATTCAATTCTGGCGGGGGCCCACAGATACGCAGTATTTT
TRBV20-1	TRBD2	14	-	TRBJ2-1	CSAPKRTSGNEQFF	TGCAGTGCCCCGAAGAGGACTAGCGGCAATGAGCAGTTCTTC
TRBV9	-	17	-	TRBJ2-4	CASSVIVGPLAKNIQYF	TGTGCCAGCAGCGTAATAGTAGGTCCTCTAGCCAAAAACATTCAGTACTTC
TRBV20-1	-	15	-	TRBJ1-3	CSASLGGDSGNTIYF	TGCAGTGCTAGTCTGGGGGGGGACTCTGGAAACACCATATATTTT
TRBV29-1	TRBD1	13	-	TRBJ1-2	CSDLDRGHFGYTF	TGCAGCGACCTGGACAGGGGACATTTTGGCTACACCTTC
TRBV5-4	-	15	-	TRBJ1-1	CASSLVQGKNTEAFF	TGTGCCAGCAGCTTGGTTCAGGGCAAGAACACTGAAGCTTTCTTT
TRBV24-1	TRBD2	15	-	TRBJ2-1	CATRGGDSSYNEQFF	TGTGCCACCAGGGGGGGGGACTCCTCCTACAATGAGCAGTTCTTC
TRBV12-3/TRBV12-4	TRBD2	15	-	TRBJ2-1	CASSARLAGINEQFF	TGTGCCAGCAGTGCCAGACTAGCGGGGATCAATGAGCAGTTCTTC
TRBV6-6	-	15	-	TRBJ1-1	CASHDGPGQMAEAFF	TGTGCCAGCCACGATGGACCGGGACAAATGGCTGAAGCTTTCTTT
TRBV5-1	TRBD1	15	-	TRBJ2-2	CASSSDRAYTGELFF	TGCGCCAGCAGCTCGGACAGGGCCTACACCGGGGAGCTGTTTTTT
TRBV18	-	10	few	TRBJ2-5	CASSAETQYF	TGTGCCAGCTCCGCCGAGACCCAGTACTTC
TRBV7-2	-	15	few	TRBJ2-3	CASSLYSGAADTQYF	TGTGCCAGCAGCTTATACTCCGGGGCAGCAGATACGCAGTATTTT
TRBV24-1	TRBD1	16	-	TRBJ1-1	CATSASDRASGAEAFF	TGTGCCACCAGTGCCTCAGACAGGGCCTCGGGGGCTGAAGCTTTCTTT
TRBV3-1	-	13	few	TRBJ1-1	CASSRKVGSEAFF	TGTGCCAGCAGCCGGAAGGTAGGATCTGAAGCTTTCTTT
TRBV6-1	-	13	-	TRBJ1-5	CASSEYLLGPQHF	TGTGCCAGCAGTGAATATCTCCTCGGGCCCCAGCATTTT
TRBV3-1	-	19	-	TRBJ2-7	CASSKELPGAGTSSYEQYF	TGTGCCAGCAGCAAGGAGCTCCCTGGGGCGGGGACGAGCTCCTACGAGCAGTACTTC
TRBV12-3/TRBV12-4	-	13	few	TRBJ1-1	CASSFGGAGEAFF	TGTGCCAGCAGTTTCGGAGGTGCGGGGGAAGCTTTCTTT
TRBV24-1	-	17	few	TRBJ2-2	CATSDNGRGFDTGELFF	TGTGCCACCAGTGATAACGGGAGAGGGTTCGACACCGGGGAGCTGTTTTTT
TRBV28	-	14	few	TRBJ2-2	CAIPDRPNTGELFF	TGTGCCATCCCGGACAGACCAAACACCGGGGAGCTGTTTTTT
TRBV24-1	-	16	-	TRBJ2-1	CATSDSLGASYNEQFF	TGTGCCACCAGTGATTCCCTAGGGGCCTCCTACAATGAGCAGTTCTTC
TRBV30	TRBD1	14	-	TRBJ2-3	CAWSRTGGTDTQYF	TGTGCCTGGAGCCGGACAGGGGGCACAGATACGCAGTATTTT
TRBV10-3	TRBD1	13	-	TRBJ2-7	CAIGRDREYKQYF	TGTGCCATCGGGCGAGACAGGGAATACAAGCAGTACTTC
TRBV7-9	TRBD2	15	few	TRBJ2-5	CASSFPTSGEETQYF	TGTGCCAGCAGCTTCCCGACTAGCGGGGAAGAGACCCAGTACTTC
TRBV12-3/TRBV12-4	-	16	few	TRBJ1-5	CASSRSGQHSNQPQHF	TGTGCCAGCAGTCGGTCGGGGCAGCATAGCAATCAGCCCCAGCATTTT
TRBV5-1	TRBD2	16	few	TRBJ2-1	CASSFAGGSSYNEQFF	TGCGCCAGCAGCTTTGCGGGGGGGAGCTCCTACAATGAGCAGTTCTTC
TRBV3-1	-	13	-	TRBJ1-2	CASSRLSRDGYTF	TGTGCCAGCAGCCGACTCAGCAGGGATGGCTACACCTTC
TRBV7-3	TRBD2	15	once	TRBJ2-1	CASSPSGGTLREQFF	TGTGCCAGCAGTCCCAGCGGGGGGACACTACGGGAGCAGTTCTTC
TRBV7-2	TRBD1	17	-	TRBJ1-1	CASVFAGWGQGPTGAFF	TGTGCCAGCGTTTTCGCGGGTTGGGGACAGGGCCCAACAGGGGCTTTCTTT
TRBV7-9	-	15	-	TRBJ2-7	CASSPKSLGGYEQYF	TGTGCCAGCAGCCCGAAGTCTCTGGGTGGGTACGAGCAGTACTTC
TRBV5-5	TRBD1	15	few	TRBJ2-7	CASSLNRGVFYEQYF	TGTGCCAGCAGCTTGAACAGGGGGGTATTCTACGAGCAGTACTTC